This is a list of T cell receptor beta chains from one sample in a study of T-cell memory formation after mild COVID-19. In TCRdb, the 5' RACE reads were re-called with MiXCR into one record per CDR3 protein. The data contain fewer than 600,000 distinct CDR3 sequences, roughly a fifth of them singletons. Sequences were obtained from PBMCs or a T cell subset sorted from them (not recorded which). Receptor source: an adult woman who had mild COVID-19 (a few samples of this study predate the infection). Cell type and time point are not known. Both conserved end residues are part of each CDR3. Clone size is not always given. Where it is, it says once, few, many or a class for expanded clones.

NA	TRBV7-6	TRBJ1-5	CASSVQNQPQHF
few	TRBV20-1	TRBJ1-2	CSALPGPHNYGYTF
NA	TRBV2	TRBJ1-2	CASTRGPRAGNKSGYTF
few	TRBV18	TRBJ2-7	CASSPTSGRAYEQYF
NA	TRBV11-2	TRBJ1-1	CASSLRLAEAGGMNTEAFF
NA	TRBV12-3/TRBV12-4	TRBJ2-1	CASSLDRRGFGQFF
few	TRBV27	TRBJ1-6	CASSMGQGDPFSPLHF
NA	TRBV5-4	TRBJ2-7	CASSLGLAGIEQYF
few	TRBV5-1	TRBJ2-7	CASSWEGWAEQYF
once	TRBV30	TRBJ2-1	CAWSVGTSVDEQFF
few	TRBV5-4	TRBJ2-1	CASRPVYGEQFF
few	TRBV9	TRBJ2-1	CASSVDWGLVLNEQFF
few	TRBV19	TRBJ1-4	CASSAGLGEKLFF
many	TRBV5-4	TRBJ2-3	CASSLDSGRNTDTQYF
NA	TRBV6-6	TRBJ1-5	CASSYHRDRGNQPQHF
NA	TRBV7-3	TRBJ2-6	CASSPAQGFGANVLTF
few	TRBV30	TRBJ1-1	CACSRAMNTEAFF
few	TRBV7-9	TRBJ1-4	CASSIGLAAGEKLFF
NA	TRBV7-6	TRBJ2-7	CASSLYGTGTYEQYF
NA	TRBV9	TRBJ1-1	CASSPYDRGTEAFF
few	TRBV7-2	TRBJ1-3	CASSLAGWRGAGNTIYF
NA	TRBV2	TRBJ2-4	CATTGVAKNIQYF
many	TRBV7-2	TRBJ1-6	CASSLGGGRGNSPLHF
NA	TRBV6-5	TRBJ2-7	CASSPRLTRDFPPYEQYF
few	TRBV7-3	TRBJ2-1	CASSSSGGGEQFF
few	TRBV12-3/TRBV12-4	TRBJ1-2	CASSFSETGYTF
NA	TRBV4-3	TRBJ2-3	CASSPGTSGAADTQYF
NA	TRBV23-1	TRBJ2-3	CASSQSGGGKGINTDTQYF
few	TRBV15	TRBJ2-1	CASGDSGGIAREQFF
NA	TRBV9	TRBJ2-2	CASSEAGGRGTGELFF
NA	TRBV12-3/TRBV12-4	TRBJ2-1	CASSPLGRGYNEQFF
few	TRBV29-1	TRBJ2-7	CSVGQGYSSYEQYF
few	TRBV30	TRBJ2-7	CAWSVRDYPSYEQYF
NA	TRBV19	TRBJ1-1	CASSMSEGNTEAFF
NA	TRBV9	TRBJ2-3	CASSVATSSGGDTQYF
NA	TRBV24-1	TRBJ2-1	CATSLAGVYNEQFF
NA	TRBV11-3	TRBJ2-3	CASSLGGGRESDTQYF
few	TRBV3-1	TRBJ1-1	CASSNDRDRALNTEAFF
NA	TRBV5-6	TRBJ2-1	CASSLQQFTAFYNEQFF
NA	TRBV6-5	TRBJ1-6	CAAGQLRSPLHF